These 16 T cell receptor beta chains came from one sample sequenced in a study of CXCR3-negative and CXCR3-positive naive CD8 T cells. Carrying UMI labels, the TRB cDNA libraries were prepared through 5' RACE. From its re-call of the 5' RACE reads, TCRdb lists each CDR3 protein once, without DNA. The table lists about 41,000 distinct CDR3 sequences, with roughly 1.8% in the top ten. Sequenced sample: naive CXCR3- CD8+ T cells from blood. As for subset: CD45RO-CCR7+CD27+CD95- naive CD8+ T cells lacking CXCR3 (TNR3-). The source of these receptors is a human donor in good health. Some clones in this sample may be carry-over from other donors' samples.

This chain links TRBV6-2 or TRBV6-3 with TRBJ2-1. Germline V CDR1 and CDR2: MNHEY, SVGEGT. The CDR3 covers 11 residues. CDR3 in amino acids: CASSTKNEQFF.

The CDR3 loop reads CASSLQGAYGYTF. The gene calls are TRBV7-2 and TRBJ1-2; TCRdb reports TRBD1, a call that lacks DNA to check it against. Germline lookup yields CDR1 SGHTA and CDR2 FQGNSA. The CDR3 runs 13 residues.

This sequence joins TRBV14 and TRBJ1-4. There are 14 residues in the CDR3. Germline CDR1 reads SGHDN; CDR2 reads FVKESK. CDR3 protein: CASSQDPTFEKLFF.

This chain connects TRBV20-1 to TRBJ2-5; TCRdb's D gene call, TRBD2, goes unchecked for lack of DNA. The CDR3 consists of 17 residues. Germline CDR1 reads DFQATT; CDR2 reads SNEGSKA (reference sequence). The CDR3 spells CSASSGLAGGTQETQYF.

The chain joins TRBV20-1 to TRBJ2-7; no DNA is available, so the TRBD1 call from TCRdb remains unchecked. The CDR3 runs to 14 residues. Per germline, CDR1 DFQATT and CDR2 SNEGSKA (reference sequence). The CDR3: CSAQGSRGLYEQYF.

This rearrangement joins TRBV12-3 or TRBV12-4 to TRBJ2-2; the D call of TRBD1 rests on TCRdb alone, since no DNA is present to check it. This CDR3 spans 20 amino acids. CDR3 region: CASSHRGLMMAGGNTGELFF.

The gene calls are TRBV29-1 and TRBJ2-7. CDR1 is SQVTM, CDR2 ANQGSEA, per germline. The CDR3 spans 13 residues. This CDR3 reads CSVLDRPSYEQYF.

The chain combines TRBV28 with TRBJ2-7; as DNA is missing, the TRBD1 call by TCRdb cannot be tested. Germline V lookup: CDR1 MDHEN, CDR2 SYDVKM. This CDR3 has 16 residues. The CDR3 loop reads CASSPSTGAITYEQYF.

V is TRBV29-1 and J is TRBJ2-1; TCRdb's D call of TRBD1 is untestable without DNA. This CDR3 has 14 amino acids. Germline V lookup: CDR1 SQVTM, CDR2 ANQGSEA. CDR3 region: CSGEAGVSYNEQFF.

The chain uses TRBV28 and TRBJ2-1; the D call of TRBD1 rests on TCRdb alone, since no DNA is present to check it. CDR1 is MDHEN and CDR2 is SYDVKM in the germline V gene. The CDR3 spans 17 residues. The CDR3 reads CASYSFRATTSYNEQFF.

The genes are TRBV4-3 and TRBJ2-2. Germline V gene data show CDR1 as LGHNA and CDR2 as YSLEER. CDR3 length: 12 amino acids. CDR3 sequence: CASSQDGGELFF.

The chain joins TRBV6-5 to TRBJ2-7; TCRdb calls TRBD1, which cannot be checked without DNA. Germline V gene data show CDR1 as MNHEY and CDR2 as SVGAGI. There are 14 residues in the CDR3. The CDR3 protein is CASSYGQGVFEQYF.

V usage is TRBV7-9 and J usage is TRBJ2-7; TCRdb's D gene call, TRBD2, goes unchecked for lack of DNA. CDR1 is SEHNR and CDR2 is FQNEAQ in the germline V gene (reference sequence). The CDR3 sequence is 16 residues long. The CDR3 loop is CASSFPTGVSPYEQYF.

This CDR3 is CATSPRTGRETQYF. The chain uses TRBV15 and TRBJ2-5; TCRdb's assignment of TRBD1 cannot be checked, as there is no DNA. This CDR3 comprises 14 residues. Germline V gene data show CDR1 as LNHNV and CDR2 as YYDKDF (reference sequence).

This sequence joins TRBV28 and TRBJ2-5. This CDR3 region has 14 residues. CDR1 is MDHEN, CDR2 SYDVKM, per germline. The CDR3 spells CASSLSQLQETQYF. Looking up the rest from reference TRBV28 and TRBJ2-5 gives the full variable domain: DVKVTQSSRYLVKRTGEKVFLECVQDMDHENMFWYRQDPGLGLRLIYFSYDVKMKEKGDIPEGYSVSREKKERFSLILESASTNQTSMYLCASSLSQLQETQYFGPGTRLLVL.

The chain is built from TRBV27 and TRBJ2-7; TCRdb's D gene call, TRBD1, goes unchecked for lack of DNA. The germline gives CDR1 MNHEY, CDR2 SMNVEV (reference sequence). The CDR3 runs 15 residues. CDR3 region: CASSPTGTGAREQYF.